Listed below are T cell receptor beta chains from one sample, sequenced in a study of cytomegalovirus exposure and HLA in healthy donors. Sequencing used immunoSEQ multiplex PCR; TCRdb keeps in-frame clones, though not all of them. The sample lists some 180,000 clones; about 80% were seen once. The sequenced sample was PBMCs. These receptors all stem from a woman aged 60-70 years in good health and CMV-seropositive. Each CDR3 is given with its conserved first and last residue. Fields, in order: J gene, V gene, clone size, D gene, CDR3 DNA, CDR3 protein. D genes are given only for firm matches. Clone size is not always given. Where it is, it says once, few, many or a class for expanded clones.

>TRBJ1-5|TRBV6-1|few|TRBD1
TGTGCCAGCAGGACGGGACAGGGGAGCAATCAGCCCCAGCATTTT
CASRTGQGSNQPQHF
>TRBJ1-2|TRBV7-9|once|.
TGTTCCAGCAGCTTAATTGGGGAAGGGGCGAGTGGCTACACCTTC
CSSSLIGEGASGYTF
>TRBJ2-2|TRBV15|.|TRBD1
TGTGCCACCGCCACAGGGGGCGCGAACACCGGGGAGCTGTTTTTT
CATATGGANTGELFF
>TRBJ2-1|TRBV19|once|TRBD2
TGTGCCAGTAGTATTGGACTAGCGGTTTACAATGAGCAGTTCTTC
CASSIGLAVYNEQFF
>TRBJ1-5|TRBV27|.|.
TGTGCCAGCAGTCCCCTCAATCAGCCCCAGCATTTT
CASSPLNQPQHF
>TRBJ1-4|TRBV5-1|.|TRBD1
TGCGCCAGCAGCTTGGCCGGGGCAGGGGGCGCAGAAAAACTGTTTTTT
CASSLAGAGGAEKLFF
>TRBJ1-6|TRBV28|.|.
TGTGCCAGCGATTCCCCGGGGAGCTCACCCCTCCACTTT
CASDSPGSSPLHF
>TRBJ1-1|TRBV7-8|once|TRBD1
TGTGCCAGCAGCCCAAGGACAGGGTTAGCCACTGAAGCTTTCTTT
CASSPRTGLATEAFF
>TRBJ2-5|TRBV6-5|.|.
TGTGCCAGCGGGACTCGCCAAGAGACCCAGTACTTC
CASGTRQETQYF
>TRBJ2-5|TRBV7-2|.|TRBD2
TGTGCCAGCAGCTTAGCCGCTAGCGGGAGGAAAGAGACCCAGTACTTC
CASSLAASGRKETQYF
>TRBJ1-2|TRBV25-1|.|.
TGTGCCAGCAGTGAACACGAGTCAGGGGGCTACACCTTC
CASSEHESGGYTF
>TRBJ2-7|TRBV28|.|TRBD1
TGTGCCAGCAGTCCGGGACAGGGGGCCTACGAGCAGTACTTC
CASSPGQGAYEQYF
>TRBJ2-5|TRBV5-8|.|TRBD1
TGTGCCAGCAGCTTTCGACAGGGTGGCGAGACCCAGTACTTC
CASSFRQGGETQYF
>TRBJ2-4|TRBV7-3|.|.
TGTGCCAGCCCCGTTTTACTAGGACAGCGCCATCTTTCCAAAAACATTCAGTACTTC
CASPVLLGQRHLSKNIQYF
>TRBJ1-2|TRBV28|.|.
TGTGCCAGCAGTTTACCTCTATACGGTGGCTACACCTTC
CASSLPLYGGYTF
>TRBJ2-5|TRBV5-4|.|.
TGTGCCAGCAGCTTTCTCCGGGGGGCTCAAGAGACCCAGTACTTC
CASSFLRGAQETQYF
>TRBJ1-1|TRBV5-1|.|TRBD1
TGCGCCAGCAGCGCTATTTCCGGGACAGTGAACACTGAAGCTTTCTTT
CASSAISGTVNTEAFF
>TRBJ2-7|TRBV7-2|.|.
TGTGCCAGCAGCTTAAGGTCAGGGTACACCTACGAGCAGTACTTC
CASSLRSGYTYEQYF
>TRBJ2-1|TRBV6-4|once|TRBD2
TGTGCCAGCAGTGAGGAATTGGGACTAGCGGCCCGGGGTGAGCAGTTCTTC
CASSEELGLAARGEQFF
>TRBJ2-1|TRBV12-5|.|TRBD1
TGTGCTAGTGGTTCATCCAGGGGGCGAGTCTACAATGAGCAGTTCTTC
CASGSSRGRVYNEQFF
>TRBJ2-6|TRBV27|.|.
TGTGCCAGCAGTTTACTCGGCTCTGGGGCCAACGGCCTGACTTTC
CASSLLGSGANGLTF
>TRBJ2-3|TRBV27|few|TRBD1
TGTGCCAGCAGTCGACAGGGGGCAGATACGCAGTATTTT
CASSRQGADTQYF
>TRBJ2-5|TRBV5-1|.|TRBD1
TGCGCCAGCAGCTTGGGGACAGGGATACGCCAAGAGACCCAGTACTTC
CASSLGTGIRQETQYF
>TRBJ2-1|TRBV4-1|.|TRBD2
TGCGCCAGCAGGGGGGTTCGGAGCGGGAGGGCCTTTTATGAGCAGTTCTTC
CASRGVRSGRAFYEQFF
>TRBJ1-2|TRBV30|.|.
TGTGCCTGGAGGAAGGGAGACTATGGCTACACCTTC
CAWRKGDYGYTF
>TRBJ2-7|TRBV28|.|TRBD2
TGTGCCAGCCTCGGGGGTAGCGGGAGTTCCTACGAGCAGTACTTC
CASLGGSGSSYEQYF
>TRBJ2-3|TRBV6-5|.|.
TGTGCCAGCAGTTACGAGGGCTTGGCGGGGGATACGCAGTATTTT
CASSYEGLAGDTQYF
>TRBJ1-1|TRBV7-9|.|TRBD1
TGTGCCAGCAGCCTGGGACAGATGCTTGGGGACACTGAAGCTTTCTTT
CASSLGQMLGDTEAFF
>TRBJ1-4|TRBV9|.|.
TGTGCCAGCAGCATCAGCGGGACTAATGAAAAACTGTTTTTT
CASSISGTNEKLFF
>TRBJ2-7|TRBV2|.|TRBD1
TGTGCCAGCAGTGAAGGGGCGGTGGCAGGGGGCACCTACGAGCAGTACTTC
CASSEGAVAGGTYEQYF
>TRBJ2-3|TRBV7-2|.|TRBD2
TGTGCCAGCAGCTTAGCGACTAGCGCGGTTAGAACAGATACGCAGTATTTT
CASSLATSAVRTDTQYF
>TRBJ1-5|TRBV27|.|.
TGTGCCAGCAGTTTCAGCGGGAATAGCAATCAGCCCCAGCATTTT
CASSFSGNSNQPQHF
>TRBJ2-7|TRBV4-1|.|TRBD1
TGCGCCAGCAGCCAAGATGAAGGGACAGAATACGAGCAGTACTTC
CASSQDEGTEYEQYF